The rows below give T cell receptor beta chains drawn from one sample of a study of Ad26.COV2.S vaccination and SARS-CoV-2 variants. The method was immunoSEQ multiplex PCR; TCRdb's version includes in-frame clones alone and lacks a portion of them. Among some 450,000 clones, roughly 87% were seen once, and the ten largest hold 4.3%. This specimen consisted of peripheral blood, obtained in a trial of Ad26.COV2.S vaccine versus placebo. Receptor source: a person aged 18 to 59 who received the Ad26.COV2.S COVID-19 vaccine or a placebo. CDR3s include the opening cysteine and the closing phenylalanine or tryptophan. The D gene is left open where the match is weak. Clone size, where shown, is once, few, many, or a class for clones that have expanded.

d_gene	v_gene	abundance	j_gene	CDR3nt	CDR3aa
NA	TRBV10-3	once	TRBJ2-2	TGTGCCACAGCGGGTGGGGAAAACACCGGGGAGCTGTTTTTT	CATAGGENTGELFF
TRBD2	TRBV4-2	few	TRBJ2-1	TGTGCCAGCAGCCAACATAGCGGGAGGGCCGACAATGAGCAGTTCTTC	CASSQHSGRADNEQFF
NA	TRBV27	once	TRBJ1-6	TGTGCCAGCACCCGGGACAAGTATAATTCACCCCTCCACTTT	CASTRDKYNSPLHF
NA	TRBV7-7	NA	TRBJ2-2	TGTGCCAGCAGCTTATCCATTATTGACACCGGGGAGCTGTTTTTT	CASSLSIIDTGELFF
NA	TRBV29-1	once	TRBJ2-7	TGCAGCGTTGAAGATTCCGGGAGAAGCTACGAGCAGTACTTC	CSVEDSGRSYEQYF
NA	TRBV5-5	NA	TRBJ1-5	TGTGCCAGCAGCTCCACTAGCAATCAGCCCCAGCATTTT	CASSSTSNQPQHF
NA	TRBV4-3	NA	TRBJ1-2	TGCGCCAGCAGCCACGAGGGAGGCTTTAACTATGGCTACACCTTC	CASSHEGGFNYGYTF
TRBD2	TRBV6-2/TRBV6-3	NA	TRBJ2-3	TGTGCCAGCAGTTACTCTCCCTGGACTAGCGGGAATACAGTAGATACGCAGTATTTT	CASSYSPWTSGNTVDTQYF
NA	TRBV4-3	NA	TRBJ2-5	TGCGCCAGCAGCCAAGAATTGGTGATGGAGACCCAGTACTTC	CASSQELVMETQYF
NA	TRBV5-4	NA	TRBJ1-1	TGTGCCAGCAGCCCTCGTTCGGGACGGGGGGACACTGAAGCTTTCTTT	CASSPRSGRGDTEAFF
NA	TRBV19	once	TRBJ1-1	TGTGCCAGTAGTGGGGGGGCCAGCAACACTGAAGCTTTCTTT	CASSGGASNTEAFF
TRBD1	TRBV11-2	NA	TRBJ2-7	TGTGCCAGCAGTCGCGGGACAGGGATTTTCGGGGAGCAGTACTTC	CASSRGTGIFGEQYF
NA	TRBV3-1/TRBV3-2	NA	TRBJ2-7	TGTGCCAGCAGCCAGGGCAGGGAAAGAAGATACGAGCAGTACTTC	CASSQGRERRYEQYF
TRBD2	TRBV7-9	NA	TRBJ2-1	TGTGCCAGCGGGGGACTAGCGGGAGAGAGGTACAGGTACAATGAGCAGTTCTTC	CASGGLAGERYRYNEQFF
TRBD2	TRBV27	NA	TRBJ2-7	TGTGCCAGCAAGGTTTTGGGACTAGCGGACTACGAGCAGTACTTC	CASKVLGLADYEQYF
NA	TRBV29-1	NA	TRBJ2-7	TGCAGCGTTGATAAGGGGCCCTACGAGCAGTACTTC	CSVDKGPYEQYF
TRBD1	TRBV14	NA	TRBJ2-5	TGTGCCAGCAGCCAAGGATTATGGACAGGAAGAGGGGAGACCCAGTACTTC	CASSQGLWTGRGETQYF
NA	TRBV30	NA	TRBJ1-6	TGTGCCTGGAAAGACAGAGATAATTCACCCCTCCACTTT	CAWKDRDNSPLHF
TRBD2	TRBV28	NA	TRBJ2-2	TGTGCCAGTCGCTTAGCGGGAGAACTCACCGGGGAGCTGTTTTTT	CASRLAGELTGELFF
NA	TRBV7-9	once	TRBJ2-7	TGTGCCAGTTTCAAGTCGACCTACGAGCAGTACTTC	CASFKSTYEQYF
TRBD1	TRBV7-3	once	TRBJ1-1	TGTGCCAGCAGCTTAGCAGGGGGGAACACTGAAGCTTTCTTT	CASSLAGGNTEAFF
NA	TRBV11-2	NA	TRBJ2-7	TGTGCCAGCAGCTTAGGTGTTGGGGACTACGAGCAGTACTTC	CASSLGVGDYEQYF
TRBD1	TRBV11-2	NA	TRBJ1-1	TGTGCCAGCAGCTTACAGGGGGCGGGTGAAGCTTTCTTT	CASSLQGAGEAFF
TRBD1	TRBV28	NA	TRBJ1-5	TGTGCCAGCAGTTTACCGGGACAGGGCGACTTTAGCAATCAGCCCCAGCATTTT	CASSLPGQGDFSNQPQHF
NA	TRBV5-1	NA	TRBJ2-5	TGCGCCAGCAGCGGCTCAGGGGGGGAGACCCAGTACTTC	CASSGSGGETQYF
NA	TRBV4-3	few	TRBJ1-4	TGCGCCAGCAGCCAAGCCCAGGGAACAGTAGCGAAACTGTTTTTT	CASSQAQGTVAKLFF
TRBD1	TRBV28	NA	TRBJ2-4	TGTGCCAGCAGTTTGATCCTCAGGGGGGCCAAAAACATTCAGTACTTC	CASSLILRGAKNIQYF
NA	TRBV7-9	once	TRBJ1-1	TGTGCCAGCAGCGAGGCGGGACGGATGAACACTGAAGCTTTCTTT	CASSEAGRMNTEAFF
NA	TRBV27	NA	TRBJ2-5	TGTGCCAGCAGTTCTACCAAGATCGGCAGGGACCAAGAGACCCAGTACTTC	CASSSTKIGRDQETQYF